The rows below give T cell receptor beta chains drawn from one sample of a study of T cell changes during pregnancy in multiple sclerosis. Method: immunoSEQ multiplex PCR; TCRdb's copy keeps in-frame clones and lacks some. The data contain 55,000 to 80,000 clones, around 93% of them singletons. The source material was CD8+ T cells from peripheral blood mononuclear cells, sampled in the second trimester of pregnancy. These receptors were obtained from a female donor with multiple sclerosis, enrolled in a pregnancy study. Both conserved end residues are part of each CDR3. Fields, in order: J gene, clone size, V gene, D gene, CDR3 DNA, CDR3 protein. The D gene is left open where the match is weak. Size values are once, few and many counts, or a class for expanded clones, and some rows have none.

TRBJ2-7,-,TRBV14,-,TGTGCCAGCAGCCATACAGGGTTAGCCTCCTACGAGCAGTACTTC,CASSHTGLASYEQYF
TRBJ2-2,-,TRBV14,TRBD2,TGTGCCAGCAGCCAGATTGGAGTAGCGGGGAACACCGGGGAGCTGTTTTTT,CASSQIGVAGNTGELFF
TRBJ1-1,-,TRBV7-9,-,TGTGCCAGCCTGATTGAGGGAGAAGCTTTCTTT,CASLIEGEAFF
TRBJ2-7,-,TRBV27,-,TGTGCCAGCAGTTCCCTTTCCTACGAGCAGTACTTC,CASSSLSYEQYF
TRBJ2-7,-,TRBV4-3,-,TGCGCCAGCAGCCAAGATTCTCCGAGCTCCTACGAGCAGTACTTC,CASSQDSPSSYEQYF
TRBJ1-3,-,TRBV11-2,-,TGTGCCAGCAGCCGAGACGGACAAACTGGAAACACCATATATTTT,CASSRDGQTGNTIYF
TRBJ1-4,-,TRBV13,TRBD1,TGTGCCAGCAGCTCCCGGGACAGGAATGAAAAACTGTTTTTT,CASSSRDRNEKLFF
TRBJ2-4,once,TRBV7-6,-,TGTGCCAGCAGCCCAACGGACAGAGGGCTAGCCAAAAACATTCAGTACTTC,CASSPTDRGLAKNIQYF
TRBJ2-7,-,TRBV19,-,TGTGCCAGTAGTAGCGGGGTCTACGAGCAGTACTTC,CASSSGVYEQYF
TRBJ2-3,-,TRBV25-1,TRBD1,TGTGCCAGCACGCGTGAGTGGCAGGGGGAAACGGATACGCAGTATTTT,CASTREWQGETDTQYF
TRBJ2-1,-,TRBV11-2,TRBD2,TGTGCCAGCAGCTTAGGACCTAGCGGGTACAATGAGCAGTTCTTC,CASSLGPSGYNEQFF
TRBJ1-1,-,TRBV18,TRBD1,TGTGCCAGCTCACCACTAGGACAGGGGAACACTGAAGCTTTCTTT,CASSPLGQGNTEAFF
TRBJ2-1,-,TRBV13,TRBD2,TGTGCCAGCAGTGAGAGCGGGAGGGCCGCGGATGAGCAGTTCTTC,CASSESGRAADEQFF
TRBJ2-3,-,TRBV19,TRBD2,TGTGCCAGTAGTCATAGAGGGACTAGCGGGTCAATAGATACGCAGTATTTT,CASSHRGTSGSIDTQYF
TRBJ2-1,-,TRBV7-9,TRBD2,TGTGCCAGCAGGGAAGGACTAGCGGGATTTGAGCAGTTCTTC,CASREGLAGFEQFF
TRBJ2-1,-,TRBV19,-,TGTGCCAGTAGTATTGGAGCTAATGAGCAGTTCTTC,CASSIGANEQFF
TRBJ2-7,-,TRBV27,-,TGTGCCAGCTCGAACAGACAGTCCGAGCAGTACTTC,CASSNRQSEQYF
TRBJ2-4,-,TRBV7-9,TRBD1,TGTGCCAGCAGCTTAGCTTCCGGGACAGGTAAAGCCAAAAACATTCAGTACTTC,CASSLASGTGKAKNIQYF
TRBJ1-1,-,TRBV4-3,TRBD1,TGCGCCAGCAGCCAGGACAGGGGCCGCCTAACTGACACTGAAGCTTTCTTT,CASSQDRGRLTDTEAFF
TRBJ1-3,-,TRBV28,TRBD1,TGTGCCAGCAGTTTAAAGGGGGCGCGCGGAAACACCATATATTTT,CASSLKGARGNTIYF
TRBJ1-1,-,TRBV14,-,TGTGCCAGCAGCCCGAGAGACTACACTGAAGCTTTCTTT,CASSPRDYTEAFF
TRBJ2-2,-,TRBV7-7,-,TGTGCCAGCAGCTTAGGGAAACAGGGTTTGAAATATGCCGGGGAGCTGTTTTTT,CASSLGKQGLKYAGELFF
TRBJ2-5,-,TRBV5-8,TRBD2,TGTGCCAGCAGCCTGATGGCGGGAGGTCTGCAAGAGACCCAGTACTTC,CASSLMAGGLQETQYF
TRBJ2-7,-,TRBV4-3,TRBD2,TGCGCCAGCAGCCACAGCCAGGGGACTACTAGCGGGGTCTCCTACGAGCAGTACTTC,CASSHSQGTTSGVSYEQYF
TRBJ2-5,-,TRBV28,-,TGTGCCAGCTACACCCGGGGAGAGACCCAGTACTTC,CASYTRGETQYF
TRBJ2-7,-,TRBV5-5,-,TGTGCCAGCAGCTTGGGGCAGTGGAGCTCCTACGAGCAGTACTTC,CASSLGQWSSYEQYF
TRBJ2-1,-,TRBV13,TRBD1,TGTGCCAGCAGCTCGATGGGGGTCCAAAGGGGGCCCGGACCTTCCTACAATGAGCAGTTCTTC,CASSSMGVQRGPGPSYNEQFF
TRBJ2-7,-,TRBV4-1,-,TGCGCCAGCAGCCACCTATCCCCCGAGCAGTACTTC,CASSHLSPEQYF
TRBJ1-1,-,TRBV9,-,TGTGCCAGCAGCGTAGGGGACACGAACACTGAAGCTTTCTTT,CASSVGDTNTEAFF
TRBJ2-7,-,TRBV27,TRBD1,TGTGCCAGCAGTTTACAGACAGGGGCTGAGCAGTACTTC,CASSLQTGAEQYF
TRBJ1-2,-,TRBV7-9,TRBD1,TGTGCCAGCAGCTACACCGGGACAGGGGATCACTATGGCTACACCTTC,CASSYTGTGDHYGYTF
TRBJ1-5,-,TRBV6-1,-,TGTGCCAGCAGTGAATGGCCTAGTCAGCCCCAGCATTTT,CASSEWPSQPQHF
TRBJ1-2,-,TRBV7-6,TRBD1,TGTGCCAGCAGCAACCGACAGGGGGCAAACTATGGCTACACCTTC,CASSNRQGANYGYTF
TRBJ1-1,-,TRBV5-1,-,TGCGCCAGCAGCTTGGGACATATCGGGAACAATGAAGCTTTCTTT,CASSLGHIGNNEAFF
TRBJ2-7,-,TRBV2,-,TGTGCCAGCAGCCTTTTTCCCGACAGACACAATACCTACGAGCAGTACTTC,CASSLFPDRHNTYEQYF
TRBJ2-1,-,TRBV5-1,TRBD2,TGCGCCAGCAGCTTGGATACTAGCGGGACTTCGTATGAGCAGTTCTTC,CASSLDTSGTSYEQFF